One and the same sample provided the 19 T cell receptor beta chains below, sequenced in a study of blood T cells in healthy people across ages. The use of a sample-barcoded 5' primer and a J-beta primer mix characterized a second PCR of about 6 to 11 cycles. TCRdb reprocessed the 5' RACE reads with MiXCR, giving one entry per CDR3 protein. Of hundreds of thousands of distinct CDR3 sequences detected, roughly 50% appear once; the ten largest clones hold 25% to 35%. Sequencing was performed on blood. The receptors shown here come from a woman in her sixties in good health.

With respect to this clonotype: An end of the junction does not agree with germline; a read error may underlie this. J is TRBJ2-5 and V is TRBV12-3 or TRBV12-4; maybe TRBD2 (6 bases). CDR3 length: 15 residues. CDR3: CASSLAGGEQGTQYF. Written as DNA, the CDR3 is TGTGCCAGCAGTTTAGCGGGCGGGGAACAAGGGACCCAGTACTTC.

The rearrangement joins TRBV7-2 to TRBJ2-4; no reliable D call. Trimming pared 3 bases from V and 3 bases from J, leaving 9 bases between. CDR1 is SGHTA, CDR2 FQGNSA, per germline. The CDR3 sequence is 14 residues long. The CDR3 loop reads CASSFGLSKNIQYF. The CDR3 DNA reads as TGTGCCAGCAGCTTTGGCCTAAGCAAAAACATTCAGTACTTC.

This chain uses TRBV20-1 with TRBJ1-2; D gene uncertain. The CDR3 runs 12 residues. CDR1 is DFQATT and CDR2 is SNEGSKA in the germline V gene (reference sequence). V shed 2 bases and J shed 3 bases, with 7 bases lying between them. The CDR3 coding sequence is TGCAGTGCTAGACACGGGGACTATGGCTACACCTTC. Protein: CSARHGDYGYTF.

This chain joins TRBV7-6 and TRBJ1-6; D gene uncertain. The V end was cut by 5 bases, the J end by 7 bases, with 12 bases between. In germline, CDR1 is SGHVS, CDR2 FNYEAQ. The CDR3 contains 14 residues. The chain's CDR3 is CASSLVRTNSPLHF. The DNA for the CDR3 is TGTGCCAGCAGCCTGGTTCGGACGAATTCACCCCTCCACTTT.

CDR3 region: CASNPWDRTYEQYF. As DNA, the CDR3 is TGTGCCAGCAACCCGTGGGACAGGACCTACGAGCAGTACTTC. This rearrangement joins TRBV7-2 to TRBJ2-7; 8 bases are shared with TRBD1. Germline CDR1 SGHTA, CDR2 FQGNSA. CDR3 length: 14 amino acids. Unmatched junction bases numbered 7, after V lost 7 bases and J lost 2 bases.

The chain uses TRBV20-1 and TRBJ1-2; D is ambiguous. The germline V and J ends were trimmed by 7 bases and 0 bases, with 9 bases remaining between them. Germline-derived CDR1 and CDR2 are DFQATT and SNEGSKA (reference sequence). The CDR3 loop spans 12 amino acids. CDR3 DNA: TGCAGTGTTACAGTAACTAACTATGGCTACACCTTC. Protein: CSVTVTNYGYTF.

This clonotype turned up a few times. The chain joins TRBV24-1 to TRBJ2-3, with D perhaps assigned TRBD1 or TRBD2 (5 bases each). Trimming took off 1 base at V and 5 bases at J, with 18 bases between the two ends. The CDR3 has 17 residues. The V gene's germline CDR1 is KGHDR and CDR2 SFDVKD. The CDR3 region is CATSDFPGRREGDTQYF. The CDR3 nucleotides read TGTGCCACCAGTGATTTTCCGGGGCGACGGGAAGGAGATACGCAGTATTTT.

The genes are TRBV20-1 and TRBJ2-7, with D tentatively TRBD2 (6 bases). The CDR3 extends over 14 amino acids. The V gene lost 5 bases and the J gene lost 2 bases, with 16 bases spanning the gap. Germline V gene lookup returns CDR1 DFQATT and CDR2 SNEGSKA (reference sequence). Here the CDR3 DNA reads TGCAGTGCTCCCCTGGGACTGCCGACCTACGAGCAGTACTTC. Translation: CSAPLGLPTYEQYF.

J is TRBJ2-5 and V is TRBV4-2, with TRBD1 identical over 8 bases. The ends lost 4 bases at V and 3 bases at J; junction bases unmatched: 7. The germline V gene encodes CDR1 LGHNA and CDR2 YNFKEQ. CDR3 size: 15 residues. CDR3 protein: CASSPRPGQEETQYF. The CDR3 DNA sequence: TGTGCCAGCAGCCCGCGGCCGGGACAGGAAGAGACCCAGTACTTC.

The V call is TRBV7-2, the J call TRBJ1-2, with 10 bases matching TRBD1. This CDR3 has 15 residues. Germline V gene lookup returns CDR1 SGHTA and CDR2 FQGNSA. V shed 4 bases and J 4 bases; nucleotides not matched to a gene: 6. Written as DNA, the CDR3 is TGTGCCAGCAGCTCCCGGACAGGGGGGATCTATGGCTACACCTTC. Translation gives CASSSRTGGIYGYTF.

This clonotype was picked up a small number of times. The chain combines TRBV7-3 with TRBJ1-6; D is ambiguous. The CDR3 consists of 14 residues. CDR1 is SGHTA and CDR2 is FQGTGA in the germline V gene. The CDR3: CSGLPSSYNSPLHF. The CDR3 DNA follows: TGTTCCGGACTGCCGAGCTCCTATAATTCACCCCTCCACTTT.

V is TRBV7-3 and J is TRBJ2-1; D uncertain. The CDR3 is made up of 14 amino acids. Deletions cut 5 bases from V and 2 bases from J, with 10 bases between. Germline V gene lookup returns CDR1 SGHTA and CDR2 FQGTGA. In nucleotides, the CDR3 is TGTGCCAGCAGCCAAAATCCTACCTACAATGAGCAGTTCTTC. Its protein product is CASSQNPTYNEQFF.

V gene TRBV29-1 combines with J gene TRBJ1-1; D is ambiguous. CDR1 is SQVTM and CDR2 is ANQGSEA in the germline V gene. The CDR3 is 13 residues long. DNA of the CDR3: TGCGGAACTGACCGAGTGGCGAACACTGAAGCTTTCTTT. Translation gives CGTDRVANTEAFF.

V is TRBV7-2 and J is TRBJ2-1; 9 bases are a match to TRBD2. Germline V gives CDR1 SGHTA, CDR2 FQGNSA. With 5 bases clipped from V and 4 bases from J, the junction kept 12 bases outside the gene matches. The CDR3 totals 17 residues. The DNA of the CDR3 is TGTGCCAGCAGCCTTCGAATAGCGGGAGTCGCATACAATGAGCAGTTCTTC. Protein sequence: CASSLRIAGVAYNEQFF.

The rearrangement links TRBV29-1 to TRBJ1-1, with D hard to call. V lost 4 bases, J lost 4 bases, and 10 bases lay in between. The CDR3 is 12 residues long. Germline CDR1 and CDR2: SQVTM and ANQGSEA. The CDR3 region is CSVVGLGTEAFF. The CDR3 DNA reads TGCAGCGTTGTAGGCTTGGGCACTGAAGCTTTCTTT. Complete variable domain (other parts from reference TRBV29-1 and TRBJ1-1): SAVISQKPSRDICQRGTSLTIQCQVDSQVTMMFWYRQQPGQSLTLIATANQGSEATYESGFVIDKFPISRPNLTFSTLTVSNMSPEDSSIYLCSVVGLGTEAFFGQGTRLTVV.

The genes are TRBV20-1 and TRBJ1-1; maybe TRBD1 (6 bases). Trimming pared 2 bases from V and 4 bases from J, leaving 14 bases between. Germline loops: CDR1 DFQATT, CDR2 SNEGSKA (reference sequence). The CDR3 totals 14 residues. CDR3 amino acids: CSARSQGQFTEAFF. The CDR3 DNA is TGCAGTGCTAGATCCCAAGGACAGTTCACTGAAGCTTTCTTT.

This clonotype was seen a few times. The chain has TRBV5-1 and TRBJ1-4, with a weak D call TRBD1 (6 bases). Deletions cut 3 bases from V and 7 bases from J, with 19 bases between. The CDR3 has 16 amino acids. CDR1 SGHRS and CDR2 YFSETQ come from the germline V gene. CDR3 sequence (DNA): TGCGCCAGCAGCTCCCTAGGGGGAGGAGGCGGTGAAAAACTGTTTTTT. Translated: CASSSLGGGGGEKLFF.

The genes are TRBV20-1 and TRBJ2-7, with TRBD1 matching 8 bases. Germline V gives CDR1 DFQATT, CDR2 SNEGSKA (reference sequence). The V segment lost 6 bases and the J segment 4 bases; nucleotides outside the gene matches: 8. The CDR3 runs to 13 residues. CDR3 bases: TGCAGTGCCCCGTCCAGGGGGCAGTACGAGCAGTACTTC. Protein product: CSAPSRGQYEQYF.

The chain recombines TRBV28 with TRBJ1-4, with D tentatively TRBD1 (5 bases). There are 14 residues in the CDR3. V lost 1 base to trimming and J lost 4 bases, with 7 bases between them. Germline V gives CDR1 MDHEN, CDR2 SYDVKM. Here the CDR3 reads CASSLYQGNEKLFF. The CDR3 region has the DNA TGTGCCAGCAGTTTATATCAGGGTAATGAAAAACTGTTTTTT.